In its sample, the clone carrying this T cell receptor (beta chain) was seen once. The sample is drawn from a study of blood T cell repertoires in COVID-19. About the research overall: COVID-19 samples from acute and convalescent phases originated in the United States, Italy and Spain. PBMCs, B-cell-depleted T cells, or T cells provided the cDNA or gDNA that made up the material.

In the original processing: It was from reference gene primer amplification that nucleated cell counts were estimated. Assay used: immunoSEQ multiplex PCR; TCRdb lists only in-frame clones, some missing. Clone size and V and J calls were adopted from that table, with D and trimming inferred from the DNA. The repertoire holds 140,000 to 150,000 clones, with around 78% as singletons. V was clipped by 0 bases and J by 7 bases, with 7 bases between them. CDR3 length: 13 residues. Germline V gives CDR1 LNHNV, CDR2 YYDKDF (reference sequence). This chain uses TRBV15 with TRBJ2-4; D remains ambiguous. The material sequenced was peripheral blood. This clonotype was sampled from a woman in her fifties or sixties with acute or convalescent COVID-19. CDR3 amino acids: CATSRDSTNIQYF. The CDR3 DNA is TGTGCCACCAGCAGAGATAGCACTAACATTCAGTACTTC.